The 18 T cell receptor beta chains in this list originate from one sample, sequenced in a study of T cells and Merkel cell carcinoma outcomes. TCRdb keeps only in-frame clones here, not all; method: immunoSEQ multiplex PCR. The sample lists 10,000 or so clones; roughly 95% were seen once. The specimen sequenced was tumor tissue from Merkel cell carcinoma. All receptors come from a human donor with Merkel cell carcinoma.

The genes are TRBV7-3 and TRBJ2-2; no clear D gene. The ends were cut back, 9 bases at V and 4 bases at J, with 6 bases in the middle. Per the germline V gene, CDR1 is SGHTA and CDR2 is FQGTGA. The length of the CDR3 is 11 residues. The CDR3: CASSLTGELFF. The CDR3 nucleotides read TGTGCCAGTAGCCTCACCGGGGAGCTGTTTTTT.

This clone has just one count. The V and J genes are TRBV7-9 and TRBJ1-2; D is undetermined. This CDR3 comprises 11 residues. Germline CDR1 is SEHNR and CDR2 is FQNEAQ (reference sequence). Trimming shortened V by 5 bases and J by 3 bases, and 4 bases separated the two germline ends. CDR3 region: CASSPHYGYTF. The CDR3 DNA sequence: TGTGCCAGCAGCCCCCACTATGGCTACACCTTC.

The chain couples TRBV4-2 to TRBJ2-7; D call uncertain. In germline, CDR1 is LGHNA, CDR2 YNFKEQ. The CDR3 extends over 15 amino acids. V shed 0 bases and J shed 2 bases, with 11 bases lying between them. The CDR3 is CASSQDFVGAYEQYF. CDR3 bases: TGTGCCAGCAGCCAAGACTTTGTAGGAGCCTACGAGCAGTACTTC.

This clone has a single count. This chain uses TRBV11-1 with TRBJ2-1; tentative D call: TRBD1 (6 bases). With 5 bases removed from V and 9 bases from J, the gap between germline ends came to 14 bases. The CDR3 loop spans 13 amino acids. The germline V gene has CDR1 SGHAT and CDR2 FQDESV (reference sequence). This chain's CDR3 is CASSLNREGEQFF. The CDR3 DNA sequence: TGTGCCAGCAGCCTGAACAGGGAAGGTGAGCAGTTCTTC.

This sequence joins TRBV15 and TRBJ2-7; 9 bases match TRBD2. Germline V gene lookup returns CDR1 LNHNV and CDR2 YYDKDF (reference sequence). Trimming took 3 bases from V and 5 from J; bases not matched to a gene: 5. The CDR3 loop spans 14 amino acids. The CDR3 protein is CATSSSGRGDEQYF. CDR3 nucleotide sequence: TGTGCCACCAGCAGTAGCGGGAGAGGTGACGAGCAGTACTTC.

The J gene is TRBJ2-1, the V gene TRBV28, with D perhaps TRBD1 (5 bases). Trimming stripped 7 bases from V and 2 bases from J, with 9 bases between. There are 13 residues in the CDR3. Germline V gene lookup returns CDR1 MDHEN and CDR2 SYDVKM. The CDR3 bases are TGTGCCAGCACTGCAGGGACCTACAATGAGCAGTTCTTC. The encoded protein is CASTAGTYNEQFF.

The rearrangement joins TRBV2 to TRBJ2-3, with D perhaps matching TRBD1 (6 bases). Trimming removed 6 bases from V and 2 bases from J, with 9 bases in between. Germline CDR1 SNHLY, CDR2 FYNNEI. The CDR3 is 13 residues long. CDR3 nucleotides: TGTGCCAGCAGCCGGACAGCCACAGATACGCAGTATTTT. It encodes CASSRTATDTQYF.

This rearrangement joins TRBV5-1 to TRBJ2-5, with D possibly being TRBD2 (5 bases). V lost 4 bases and J lost 4, with 11 bases in between. This CDR3 is built from 13 residues. In germline, CDR1 is SGHRS, CDR2 YFSETQ. CDR3 residues: CASSPGLTETQYF. CDR3 DNA: TGCGCCAGCAGCCCCGGACTGACAGAGACCCAGTACTTC.

This CDR3 is CASSPTSGTQETQYF. The CDR3 DNA follows: TGCGCCAGCAGCCCGACTAGCGGGACCCAAGAGACCCAGTACTTC. The chain combines TRBV5-1 with TRBJ2-5; 11 positions agree with TRBD2. Germline V CDR1 and CDR2: SGHRS, YFSETQ. Trimming removed 4 bases from V and 1 base from J; junction bases left unmatched: 3. The CDR3 totals 15 residues.

This chain connects TRBV29-1 to TRBJ2-1, with 9 bases aligning to TRBD2. Germline CDR1 is SQVTM and CDR2 is ANQGSEA. Trimming at V came to 3 bases and at J to 2 bases, leaving 5 bases not matched to a gene. This CDR3 spans 15 amino acids. Here the CDR3 DNA reads TGCAGCGTTGATAGCGGGAGCGGCCCCTACAATGAGCAGTTCTTC. This codes for CSVDSGSGPYNEQFF.

The rearrangement joins TRBV30 to TRBJ1-1; 9 bases are shared with TRBD1. The CDR3 spans 14 residues. Germline-derived CDR1 and CDR2 are GTSNPN and SVGIG (reference sequence). V lost 2 bases to trimming and J lost 7 bases; unmatched junction nucleotides: 8. The DNA for the CDR3 is TGTGCCTGGAGTACAGGGGGCGCCGGGGGTGAAGCTTTCTTT. This sequence encodes CAWSTGGAGGEAFF.

CDR3 DNA: TGTGCCAGCTCACCGGGGCAGGGAAGTCACTACGAGCAGTACTTC. Translating it yields CASSPGQGSHYEQYF. The V and J genes are TRBV18 and TRBJ2-7; tentatively, D is TRBD1 (5 bases). The CDR3 is 15 amino acids. Trimming pared 3 bases from V and 3 bases from J, leaving 15 bases between. Germline V gives CDR1 KGHSH, CDR2 LQKENI.

This chain connects TRBV15 to TRBJ2-5; 7 bases line up with TRBD2. V was clipped by 7 bases and J by 4 bases; unmatched bases: 0. The germline CDR1 and CDR2 sequences are LNHNV and YYDKDF (reference sequence). There are 11 residues in the CDR3. In nucleotides, the CDR3 is TGTGCCACCACGGGGGGAGAGACCCAGTACTTC. This sequence encodes CATTGGETQYF. The full variable domain, rest sourced from reference TRBV15 and TRBJ2-5, is DAMVIQNPRYQVTQFGKPVTLSCSQTLNHNVMYWYQQKSSQAPKLLFHYYDKDFNNEADTPDNFQSRRPNTSFCFLDIRSPGLGDTAMYLCATTGGETQYFGPGTRLLVL.

The chain carries TRBV4-3 and TRBJ2-7, with D uncertain. V gave up 3 bases and J gave up 3 bases, with 15 bases separating them. This CDR3 comprises 15 residues. The germline CDR1 and CDR2 sequences are LGHNA and YSLEER. The CDR3 bases are TGCGCCAGCAGCCATGGGAAGGACCCCATCTACGAGCAGTACTTC. Protein sequence: CASSHGKDPIYEQYF.

The chain joins TRBV5-1 to TRBJ2-5; 13 bases agree with TRBD2. V trimming: 0 bases; J trimming: 1 base; junction bases outside the gene matches: 3. Germline V gives CDR1 SGHRS, CDR2 YFSETQ. The CDR3 covers 17 residues. CDR3 coding DNA: TGCGCCAGCAGCTTGGTTAGGACTAGCGGGAGCCAAGAGACCCAGTACTTC. Protein sequence: CASSLVRTSGSQETQYF.

The table lists this clone with a count of one. The chain has TRBV2 and TRBJ1-2; 7 bases line up with TRBD1. CDR3 length: 14 amino acids. Germline-derived CDR1 and CDR2 are SNHLY and FYNNEI. The trim removed 6 bases at V and 5 bases at J, leaving 9 bases unmatched. In DNA form, the CDR3 reads TGTGCCAGCAGCCCCGAGGGGGCGAGATATGGCTACACCTTC. Residues: CASSPEGARYGYTF.

V is TRBV28 and J is TRBJ2-5; no clear D gene. The V end was cut by 5 bases, the J end by 5 bases, with 9 bases between. Germline-derived CDR1 and CDR2 are MDHEN and SYDVKM. The CDR3 is 12 residues long. CDR3 nucleotide sequence: TGTGCCAGCAGTCGAGGAGCGGAGACCCAGTACTTC. Protein product: CASSRGAETQYF. Filled out from reference TRBV28 and TRBJ2-5, the complete variable domain reads DVKVTQSSRYLVKRTGEKVFLECVQDMDHENMFWYRQDPGLGLRLIYFSYDVKMKEKGDIPEGYSVSREKKERFSLILESASTNQTSMYLCASSRGAETQYFGPGTRLLVL.

The genes are TRBV7-3 and TRBJ1-1, with TRBD1 matching over 7 bases. Germline CDR1 and CDR2: SGHTA and FQGTGA. V gave up 2 bases and J gave up 3 bases; unmatched junction bases: 15. This CDR3 is built from 18 residues. The CDR3 region has the DNA TGTGCCAGCAGCTTACCCACCAAGACAGGGCGGTTGGACACTGAAGCTTTCTTT. Amino acid sequence: CASSLPTKTGRLDTEAFF.